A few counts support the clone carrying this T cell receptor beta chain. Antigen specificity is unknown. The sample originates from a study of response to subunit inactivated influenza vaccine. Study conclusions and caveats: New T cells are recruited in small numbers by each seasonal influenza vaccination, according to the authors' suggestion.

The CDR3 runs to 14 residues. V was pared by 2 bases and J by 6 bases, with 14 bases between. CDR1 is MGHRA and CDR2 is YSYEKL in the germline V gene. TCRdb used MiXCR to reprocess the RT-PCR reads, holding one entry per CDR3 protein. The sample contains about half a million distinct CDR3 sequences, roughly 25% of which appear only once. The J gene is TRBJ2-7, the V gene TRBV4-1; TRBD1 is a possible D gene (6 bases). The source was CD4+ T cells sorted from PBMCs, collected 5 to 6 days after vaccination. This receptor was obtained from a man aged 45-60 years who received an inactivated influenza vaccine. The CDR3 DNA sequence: TGCGCCAGCAGCCAACCGAACAGGGTAACCGAGCAGTACTTC. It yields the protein CASSQPNRVTEQYF.